Sequencing of this T cell receptor beta chain was carried out in a study of cytomegalovirus exposure and HLA in healthy donors. V was clipped by 1 base and J by 0 bases, with 12 bases between them. There are 16 residues in the CDR3. Germline lookup yields CDR1 KGHSH and CDR2 LQKENI. Findings and limits, study-wide: Rarity characterized most TCR sequences, yet some public TCRs appeared in many donors. Beyond CMV serostatus, there was no information to go on about immune exposure. Likely technical artifact: a cluster of highly shared sequence variants.

The PCR used 60 Vbeta and 13 Jbeta primers. Generated by immunoSEQ multiplex PCR, the TCRdb table keeps only in-frame clones and is missing some. The data hold under 150,000 clones, with around 81% observed a single time. A remark on this clone: The antigen remains undetermined.

Sequences were obtained from PBMCs. The source is a young man in good health and CMV-seronegative. The V gene is TRBV18, the J gene TRBJ1-2, with D unclear. CDR3 loop: CASSPLEGTANYGYTF. In DNA, the CDR3 is TGTGCCAGCTCACCACTTGAAGGCACAGCTAACTATGGCTACACCTTC.